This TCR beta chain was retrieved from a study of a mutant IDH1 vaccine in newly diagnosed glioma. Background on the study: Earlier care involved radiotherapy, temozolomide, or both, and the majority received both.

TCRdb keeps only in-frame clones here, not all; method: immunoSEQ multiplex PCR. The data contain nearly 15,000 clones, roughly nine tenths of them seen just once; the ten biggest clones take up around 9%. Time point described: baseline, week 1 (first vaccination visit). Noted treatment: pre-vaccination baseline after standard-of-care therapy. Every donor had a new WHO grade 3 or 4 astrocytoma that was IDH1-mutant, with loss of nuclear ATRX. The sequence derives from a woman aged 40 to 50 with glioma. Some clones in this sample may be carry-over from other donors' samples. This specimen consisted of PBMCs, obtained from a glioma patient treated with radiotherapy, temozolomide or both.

CDR3 bases: TGTGCCAGCACCCCCCTGGGGTCAAGCTATAGCAATCAGCCCCAGCATTTT. It translates to CASTPLGSSYSNQPQHF. This rearrangement joins TRBV19 to TRBJ1-5; no clear D gene. V lost 9 bases to trimming and J lost 0 bases, with 21 bases between them. CDR1 LNHDA and CDR2 SQIVND come from the germline V gene (reference sequence). The CDR3 covers 17 residues.